This TCR beta chain originates from a study of blood T cell repertoires in COVID-19 (dated by TCRdb to the early 2020s). At the level of the whole study: Samples covering the acute and convalescent phases of COVID-19 were provided by collaborators in the United States, Italy and Spain. Where available, HLA class I and class II types were taken from metadata supplied by the sample provider and were not determined by assay-based typing. Samples were obtained from the ongoing ImmuneRACE study (first 160 participants) and from some 1,200 subjects provided by 6 global collaborators. The prospective study material was composed of cDNA or gDNA derived from T cells, B-cell-depleted T cells, or PBMCs. The repertoires were made available in a free public database intended to serve as a resource for research on the immune response to SARS-CoV-2. Nearly every sample came with metadata listing a de-identified subject ID, COVID-19 status, age in years and sex. Subjects who had been exposed to COVID-19, were actively infected with it, or had recovered from it provided the deeply sampled blood TCRbeta repertoires that made up the dataset. Points the paper makes about the study in general: Clinical and demographic metadata were provided uncurated, with the amount varying by source and participant.

Whole blood was collected in K2EDTA tubes by collaborating institutions according to the institutions' own protocols. For TCRbeta analysis, collaborators shipped samples as frozen whole blood, isolated PBMCs, or DNA extracted from either of those sample types. The table lists this clone with a count of one. Its recognized antigen is unknown. Base qualities are not at hand, and no much larger clone is one base apart. Per the germline V gene (reference sequence), LNHDA is the CDR1 and SQIVND is the CDR2. There are 13 amino acids in the CDR3, from cysteine to phenylalanine inclusive. Only the CDR3 DNA is retained, 39 bases long and in frame from the first base. V was cut back by 6 bases and J by 3 bases, leaving a gap of 9 bases between them. TCRbeta CDR3 regions were amplified from genomic DNA using the immunoSEQ Assay, a bias-controlled multiplex PCR. Processing in the source paper ran as follows. Within the assay, amplification of reference gene primers was used to estimate how many nucleated cells each sample contained. To quantify the absolute abundance of each unique TCRbeta CDR3 rearrangement, sequence reads were collapsed and filtered. For each sample, productive Simpson clonality was calculated as the square root of Simpson's diversity index across productive rearrangements. This is the immuneACCESS table as TCRdb keeps it, with only in-frame sequences that have V and J called. A part of the clones is gone; compared with another copy, unresolved V genes explain less than half, and the rest is unexplained. D and trimming come from the DNA, and the V and J calls and clone size come from that table. For this sample the table gives around 220,000 clones, of which 85% to 90% were detected only once. Together, the top ten hold 4.4% of the sample.

The origin of this receptor is a man aged 50 to 59 with acute or convalescent COVID-19. The sample was peripheral blood. In this chain, TRBV19 is recombined with TRBJ1-5, with the D gene not clear enough to name. In nucleotide form, the sequence is TGTGCCAGTAGCCTCCCCTACAATCAGCCCCAGCATTTT. It translates as CASSLPYNQPQHF. The full variable domain, with segments outside the CDR3 supplied by the reference TRBV19 and TRBJ1-5 proteins, appears as DGGITQSPKYLFRKEGQNVTLSCEQNLNHDAMYWYRQDPGQGLRLIYYSQIVNDFQKGDIAEGYSVSREKKESFPLTVTSAQKNPTAFYLCASSLPYNQPQHFGDGTRLSIL.